This T cell receptor beta chain came from a study of blood T cell repertoires in COVID-19. Looking at the study overall: The United States, Italy and Spain were the sources of the acute and convalescent COVID-19 samples. PBMCs, B-cell-depleted T cells, or T cells were the source of the cDNA or gDNA that made up the material.

Original analysis: Amplified reference gene primers provided the basis for estimating nucleated cell counts. Here immunoSEQ multiplex PCR was the method, and the copy in TCRdb shows in-frame clones only, minus some. V and J calls and clone size are copied from that table; D and trimming were computed from the DNA. This table holds 74,000 or so clones, 80% to 90% found once. The CDR3 is 15 amino acids. CDR1 is SGDLS and CDR2 is YYNGEE in the germline V gene. V trimming: 3 bases; J trimming: 1 base; junction bases outside the gene matches: 4. The sequenced material came from peripheral blood. The sequence was collected from a man aged 45 to 65 with acute or convalescent COVID-19. The chain has TRBV9 and TRBJ2-5; 9 bases map to TRBD2. DNA for the CDR3: TGTGCCAGCAGCGGCGGGGGGGCAGCCCAAGAGACCCAGTACTTC. Translation gives CASSGGGAAQETQYF.